Below are 24 T cell receptor beta chains sequenced from a single sample in a study of T cell responses to AZD1222 COVID-19 vaccine. This table comes from immunoSEQ multiplex PCR, and its TCRdb copy is limited to in-frame clones, with some not included. The repertoire has about 150,000 clones, about 90% of them found once; the top ten carry over 8%. Sample: peripheral blood, taken 28 days after the second AZD1222 dose. The origin of the receptors is an adult who received the AZD1222 COVID-19 vaccine.

The rearrangement joins TRBV2 to TRBJ2-7, with 9 positions matching TRBD1. This CDR3 comprises 14 residues. The V segment lost 10 bases and the J segment 6 bases; nucleotides outside the gene matches: 13. CDR1 and CDR2 (germline): SNHLY, FYNNEI. CDR3 DNA: TGTGCCACGGGACCCCCGGGACAGGGTCGCGAGCAGTACTTC. Translation: CATGPPGQGREQYF.

This clone was seen only once. The chain is built from TRBV5-6 and TRBJ2-1, with 10 bases that match TRBD2. Trimming at V came to 0 bases and at J to 14 bases, leaving 5 bases not matched to a gene. CDR3 size: 13 residues. From germline, CDR1 is SGHDT and CDR2 YYEEEE. As DNA, the CDR3 is TGTGCCAGCAGCTTGGGCCCTACTAGCGGGAAGTTCTTC. Residues: CASSLGPTSGKFF.

The V call is TRBV28, the J call TRBJ2-3; 9 bases map to TRBD2. The CDR3 has 16 amino acids. Germline loops: CDR1 MDHEN, CDR2 SYDVKM. V was pared by 6 bases and J by 4 bases, with 11 bases of the junction left unmatched. CDR3 DNA sequence: TGTGCCAGCAGCACTTCGCTAGCGGGATATTCAGATACGCAGTATTTT. Translated, it gives CASSTSLAGYSDTQYF.

This chain uses TRBV5-1 with TRBJ2-3; D possibly corresponds to TRBD2 (5 bases). The CDR3 is 13 residues long. Germline values: CDR1 SGHRS, CDR2 YFSETQ. Between the trimmed V and J ends, which lost 0 bases and 3 bases, there was a span of 5 bases. The CDR3 spells CASSLAGTDTQYF. The CDR3 DNA follows: TGCGCCAGCAGCTTGGCGGGAACAGATACGCAGTATTTT.

The gene calls are TRBV7-2 and TRBJ2-3, with D maybe TRBD2 (5 bases). The CDR3 contains 16 residues. CDR1 is SGHTA and CDR2 is FQGNSA in the germline V gene. Trimming cost V 1 base and J 1 base, with 12 bases left between them. The CDR3: CASSLDLAGGTDTQYF. In DNA, the CDR3 is TGTGCCAGCAGCTTAGATCTTGCCGGGGGCACAGATACGCAGTATTTT.

This chain links TRBV29-1 with TRBJ2-1; D unclear. Deletions cut 7 bases from V and 0 bases from J, with 13 bases between. Germline V CDR1 and CDR2: SQVTM, ANQGSEA. The CDR3 sequence is 14 residues long. The chain's CDR3 is CSARTVSSYNEQFF. Written as DNA, the CDR3 is TGCAGCGCCCGGACGGTCAGCTCCTACAATGAGCAGTTCTTC.

The chain couples TRBV18 to TRBJ2-7; weak D call: TRBD2 (6 bases). The CDR3 spans 14 residues. Trimming shortened V by 5 bases and J by 6 bases, and 17 bases separated the two germline ends. Germline V CDR1 and CDR2: KGHSH, LQKENI. CDR3 DNA sequence: TGTGCCAGCTCAGCGGGACCCCCCTCGGGCGAGCAGTACTTC. Amino acids: CASSAGPPSGEQYF.

This chain connects TRBV28 to TRBJ1-2, with D possibly being TRBD1 (6 bases). CDR1 is MDHEN, CDR2 SYDVKM, per germline. The V end was cut by 5 bases, the J end by 7 bases, with 17 bases between. The CDR3 sequence is 14 residues long. The CDR3 DNA reads as TGTGCCAGCAGTCGCACAGGGTTCGGATCTGGCTACACCTTC. Translated: CASSRTGFGSGYTF.

This chain links TRBV2 with TRBJ2-7, with D possibly being TRBD1 (6 bases). CDR1 and CDR2 from the germline V gene are SNHLY and FYNNEI. Trimming cost V 6 bases and J 4 bases, with 13 bases left between them. The CDR3 consists of 13 residues. CDR3 coding DNA: TGTGCCAGCAGAAGGGGGAAAGGGTACGAGCAGTACTTC. It codes for CASRRGKGYEQYF.

This chain's CDR3 is CASSQDPTGSVADTQYF. The CDR3 DNA reads as TGTGCCAGCAGCCAAGATCCTACCGGGAGTGTTGCAGATACGCAGTATTTT. The chain joins TRBV4-2 to TRBJ2-3, with a possible D match to TRBD2 (6 bases). The CDR3 sequence is 17 residues long. Germline lookup yields CDR1 LGHNA and CDR2 YNFKEQ. Trimming shortened V by 0 bases and J by 4 bases, and 17 bases separated the two germline ends.

This chain joins TRBV18 and TRBJ2-6, with D perhaps TRBD1 or TRBD2 (5 bases each). The CDR3 is made up of 18 amino acids. Germline V gene lookup returns CDR1 KGHSH and CDR2 LQKENI. V lost 3 bases to trimming and J lost 1 base, with 16 bases between them. CDR3 coding DNA: TGTGCCAGCTCACCTCTGGGACCGACTGCGTCTGGGGCCAACGTCCTGACTTTC. This sequence encodes CASSPLGPTASGANVLTF.

The chain carries TRBV6-2 or TRBV6-3 and TRBJ2-3; D may be TRBD1 (5 bases). With 2 bases removed from V and 1 base from J, the gap between germline ends came to 10 bases. This CDR3 contains 15 residues. Germline values: CDR1 MNHEY, CDR2 SVGEGT. CDR3 loop: CASSYPGQGTDTQYF. The CDR3 DNA sequence: TGTGCCAGCAGTTACCCCGGACAAGGCACAGATACGCAGTATTTT.

The V gene is TRBV10-3, the J gene TRBJ2-7; D unclear. CDR1 and CDR2 (germline): ENHRY, SYGVKD. With 4 bases removed from V and 2 bases from J, the gap between germline ends came to 12 bases. The CDR3 contains 14 residues. The CDR3 loop reads CAISGTSPTYEQYF. CDR3 bases: TGTGCCATCAGTGGAACTTCTCCAACCTACGAGCAGTACTTC.

The genes are TRBV4-1 and TRBJ2-3; no firm D call. Germline V gene sequence: CDR1 MGHRA, CDR2 YSYEKL. V was trimmed by 3 bases and J by 0 bases, leaving 10 bases between them. CDR3 length equals 15 residues. The CDR3 reads CASSQVTASTDTQYF. CDR3 DNA: TGCGCCAGCAGCCAGGTGACGGCTAGCACAGATACGCAGTATTTT.

The chain is built from TRBV3-1 (or the pseudogene TRBV3-2) and TRBJ2-7; the match to TRBD1 covers 12 bases. Germline values: CDR1 LGHDT, CDR2 YNNKEL (reference sequence). The J segment lost 5 bases and the V segment lost 4 bases, leaving 9 bases of the junction unmatched. The CDR3 is 16 amino acids. CDR3 nucleotide sequence: TGTGCCAGCAGCCCTCCCCGGGACAGGGGGCGGCACGAGCAGTACTTC. Protein product: CASSPPRDRGRHEQYF.

The chain employs TRBV10-3 and TRBJ1-5, with D maybe TRBD1 (5 bases). This CDR3 is 13 amino acids long. The germline V and J ends were trimmed by 3 bases and 6 bases, with 9 bases remaining between them. CDR1 is ENHRY and CDR2 is SYGVKD in the germline V gene. The CDR3: CAISELGLQPQHF. The DNA of the CDR3 is TGTGCCATCAGTGAATTGGGGCTTCAGCCCCAGCATTTT.

The chain is built from TRBV5-4 and TRBJ2-7; 15 bases are shared with TRBD2. The ends lost 5 bases at V and 2 bases at J; junction bases unmatched: 5. The CDR3 is made up of 16 amino acids. Germline CDR1 reads SGHNT; CDR2 reads YYREEE (reference sequence). CDR3 sequence reads: CASRSGLAGGPYEQYF. As DNA, the CDR3 is TGTGCCAGCAGATCTGGACTAGCGGGAGGGCCCTACGAGCAGTACTTC.

The chain is built from TRBV7-8 and TRBJ1-5; tentative D call: TRBD1 (6 bases). Trimming took off 7 bases at V and 7 bases at J, with 17 bases between the two ends. CDR3 size: 14 residues. Looked up from germline, CDR1 is SGHVS and CDR2 is FQNEAQ. The CDR3 DNA sequence: TGTGCCAGCACCCCGTTCGCAGGGGACCAGCCCCAGCATTTT. Protein: CASTPFAGDQPQHF.

Written as DNA, the CDR3 is TGTGCCACCAGTGATTTAGCAGGGGATCAGCCCCAGCATTTT. It is translated as CATSDLAGDQPQHF. The chain recombines TRBV24-1 with TRBJ1-5; maybe TRBD1 (6 bases). The CDR3 has 14 amino acids. Germline V lookup: CDR1 KGHDR, CDR2 SFDVKD. The germline V and J ends were trimmed by 1 base and 5 bases, with 8 bases remaining between them.

Written as DNA, the CDR3 is TGTGCCAGCAGTTGGGGGGCCAATGAGCAGTTCTTC. Translating it yields CASSWGANEQFF. The chain links TRBV28 to TRBJ2-1, with D perhaps assigned TRBD1 or TRBD2 (6 bases each). This CDR3 comprises 12 residues. V was clipped by 4 bases and J by 6 bases, with 7 bases between them. Germline-derived CDR1 and CDR2 are MDHEN and SYDVKM.

The chain recombines TRBV2 with TRBJ2-2; D is possibly TRBD2 (5 bases). In germline, CDR1 is SNHLY, CDR2 FYNNEI. The CDR3 totals 14 residues. V gave up 7 bases and J gave up 2 bases, with 11 bases separating them. DNA of the CDR3: TGTGCCAGCATTAGGACGGGAAACACCGGGGAGCTGTTTTTT. It codes for CASIRTGNTGELFF.

The CDR3 DNA is TGTGCCAGCAGTCTAACCGACTCGACAGGGGGGAATGAAAAACTGTTTTTT. It translates to CASSLTDSTGGNEKLFF. V is TRBV28 and J is TRBJ1-4; 9 bases fit TRBD1. The trim removed 5 bases at V and 5 bases at J, leaving 12 bases unmatched. Germline-derived CDR1 and CDR2 are MDHEN and SYDVKM. The CDR3 consists of 17 residues.

This chain connects TRBV9 to TRBJ2-5; D is ambiguous. The germline V gene has CDR1 SGDLS and CDR2 YYNGEE. CDR3 length equals 15 residues. V was trimmed by 0 bases and J by 5 bases, leaving 14 bases between them. The CDR3 is CASSVGPPFGETQYF. CDR3 bases: TGTGCCAGCAGCGTAGGTCCACCCTTCGGGGAGACCCAGTACTTC.

V is TRBV6-2 or TRBV6-3 and J is TRBJ2-1; tentative D call: TRBD1 (6 bases). Trimming cost V 0 bases and J 0 bases, with 6 bases left between them. This CDR3 is built from 15 residues. The V gene's germline CDR1 is MNHEY and CDR2 SVGEGT. CDR3 sequence: CASSYSGGSYNEQFF. CDR3 bases: TGTGCCAGCAGTTACTCAGGGGGCTCCTACAATGAGCAGTTCTTC.